This T cell receptor (beta chain) emerged from a study of technical replicates of blood from several donors. This CDR3 is built from 12 residues. Trimming pared 6 bases from V and 7 bases from J, leaving 9 bases between. The germline V gene has CDR1 MNHEY and CDR2 SVGAGI. TCRdb's copy holds only in-frame clones and misses some; the assay was immunoSEQ multiplex PCR. This sample has approximately 73,000 clones; around 93% occur once, and the top ten carry under 0.45%. The specimen sequenced was T cells isolated from PBMCs. The sequence was obtained from a human donor in good health. This chain joins TRBV6-5 and TRBJ1-4, with D tentatively TRBD1 (6 bases). CDR3 sequence (DNA): TGTGCCAGCAGCCTGGACAGTGAAAAACTGTTTTTT. Translating it yields CASSLDSEKLFF.